These 4 T cell receptor beta chains originate from one sample sequenced in a study of T cells in Graves' hyperthyroidism and ophthalmopathy. Researchers amplified the TCR beta CDR3 regions from RNA transcripts. The primer set for the first-round RT-PCR of the TCR CDR3 was HTBI. TCRdb called the multiplex PCR reads again in MiXCR, with one record for every CDR3 protein. The repertoire includes about 640,000 distinct CDR3 sequences, roughly 20% of them detected once, and 34% sits in the top ten. The sequenced sample consisted of blood. Every receptor here comes from a man aged 25-40 years with Graves' ophthalmopathy.

This clonotype has just a few counts. V usage is TRBV5-1 and J usage is TRBJ2-2; D is unclear. The CDR3 runs to 15 residues. The germline V gene encodes CDR1 SGHRS and CDR2 YFSETQ. Trimming took off 0 bases at V and 5 bases at J, with 11 bases between the two ends. The CDR3 loop is CASSLEAHGTGELFF. CDR3 bases: TGCGCCAGCAGCTTGGAGGCCCATGGAACCGGGGAGCTGTTTTTT.

CDR3 protein: CASSYFGGLSFNEQFF. The CDR3 DNA sequence: TGTGCCAGCAGTTACTTTGGGGGGTTATCTTTCAATGAGCAGTTCTTC. V and J are TRBV6-6 and TRBJ2-1; tentative D call: TRBD2 (6 bases). The CDR3 loop spans 16 amino acids. CDR1 MNHNY and CDR2 SVGAGI come from the germline V gene (reference sequence). Trimming took off 1 base at V and 6 bases at J, with 16 bases between the two ends.

This clonotype has only a few counts. The chain couples TRBV5-6 to TRBJ1-2; 10 bases agree with TRBD1. Losses at the gene ends were 5 bases for V and 5 bases for J; bases not matched to a gene: 9. The CDR3 is 15 residues long. From germline, CDR1 is SGHDT and CDR2 YYEEEE. The CDR3 loop is CASRARDRGEYGYTF. The CDR3 region has the DNA TGTGCCAGCAGGGCCCGGGACAGGGGAGAATATGGCTACACCTTC. Full variable domain (rest looked up from reference TRBV5-6 and TRBJ1-2): DAGVTQSPTHLIKTRGQQVTLRCSPKSGHDTVSWYQQALGQGPQFIFQYYEEEERQRGNFPDRFSGHQFPNYSSELNVNALLLGDSALYLCASRARDRGEYGYTFGSGTRLTVV.

The rearrangement uses TRBV18 and TRBJ1-2; TRBD1 matches at 8 bases. Germline V gene sequence: CDR1 KGHSH, CDR2 LQKENI. The length of the CDR3 is 14 residues. The trim removed 6 bases at V and 6 bases at J, leaving 9 bases unmatched. The CDR3 sequence is CASSRGSTGDGYTF. The CDR3 region has the DNA TGTGCCAGCTCTAGGGGCTCGACAGGGGATGGCTACACCTTC.